These 24 T cell receptor beta chains originate from one sample sequenced in a study of early T cells in non-severe SARS-CoV-2 infection. TCRdb re-called the 5' RACE reads with MiXCR, one entry per CDR3 protein. The data hold under 90,000 distinct CDR3 sequences, with under 15% observed a single time. Sequenced: whole blood. The receptors originated from an adult who was a healthcare worker with PCR-confirmed SARS-CoV-2 infection or an uninfected control (not recorded which).

This clonotype was found a few times. The chain carries TRBV29-1 and TRBJ2-4, with TRBD1 matching over 8 bases. The CDR3 contains 14 residues. Germline loops: CDR1 SQVTM, CDR2 ANQGSEA. The J segment lost 2 bases and the V segment lost 3 bases, leaving 3 bases of the junction unmatched. CDR3 amino acids: CSVETGESKNIQYF. DNA for the CDR3: TGCAGCGTTGAGACAGGGGAATCCAAAAACATTCAGTACTTC.

The chain couples TRBV28 to TRBJ1-4; possible D gene TRBD1, 5 bases. The CDR3 loop spans 13 amino acids. CDR1 and CDR2 (germline): MDHEN, SYDVKM. The V gene lost 7 bases and the J gene lost 2 bases, with 8 bases spanning the gap. CDR3 DNA sequence: TGTGCCAGCAATGAGGGGACTAATGAAAAACTGTTTTTT. Translation: CASNEGTNEKLFF.

The chain recombines TRBV6-1 with TRBJ2-7; D tentatively reads TRBD1 or TRBD2 (5 bases each). Between the trimmed V and J ends, which lost 1 base and 5 bases, there was a span of 15 bases. CDR3 size: 15 residues. Looked up from germline, CDR1 is MNHNS and CDR2 is SASEGT. The CDR3 loop reads CASSEGGNRINEQYF. For the CDR3, the DNA is TGTGCCAGCAGTGAAGGGGGGAACAGGATCAACGAGCAGTACTTC.

The sample holds many counts of this clonotype. The V and J genes are TRBV5-6 and TRBJ2-3; the match to TRBD1 covers 7 bases. The CDR3 sequence is 13 residues long. Germline V gene data show CDR1 as SGHDT and CDR2 as YYEEEE. V dropped 3 bases and J dropped 9; count of bases not matched to a gene: 7. Here the CDR3 DNA reads TGTGCCAGCAGCTCCCGGCCACAGGGGACGCAGTATTTT. Amino acid sequence: CASSSRPQGTQYF.

This clonotype showed up just a few times. The chain uses TRBV19 and TRBJ2-1, with a tentative D call TRBD2 (5 bases). CDR1 LNHDA and CDR2 SQIVND come from the germline V gene (reference sequence). This CDR3 region has 13 residues. V was cut by 3 bases and J by 3 bases, with 6 bases left in between. DNA for the CDR3: TGTGCCAGTAGTATGAGGGTCTACAATGAGCAGTTCTTC. This encodes CASSMRVYNEQFF.

In its sample, this clonotype was seen once. The J gene is TRBJ1-1, the V gene TRBV2, with D hard to call. The CDR3 contains 15 residues. Germline V gene data show CDR1 as SNHLY and CDR2 as FYNNEI. V was clipped by 2 bases and J by 1 base, with 11 bases between them. CDR3 coding DNA: TGTGCCAGCAGTGAACAAAGGCAGTCGAACACTGAAGCTTTCTTT. Translating gives CASSEQRQSNTEAFF.

The sample holds a few counts of this clonotype. This chain links TRBV5-6 with TRBJ2-3, with 8 nucleotides matching TRBD2. CDR3 length: 16 amino acids. CDR1 and CDR2 from the germline V gene are SGHDT and YYEEEE. V shed 3 bases, J shed 3 bases, and the junction held 9 bases outside the gene matches. The CDR3 nucleotides read TGTGCCAGCAGCTGGAATGGCGGGGGGCGTACAGATACGCAGTATTTT. Its protein product is CASSWNGGGRTDTQYF.

Many counts were recorded for this clonotype. This chain connects TRBV25-1 to TRBJ2-5, with 9 bases matching TRBD1. The CDR3 covers 19 residues. V lost 1 base and J lost 5; bases outside the gene matches: 17. Germline V gene lookup returns CDR1 MGHDK and CDR2 SYGVNS. The CDR3 spells CASSESRTGAAIPLETQYF. CDR3 DNA sequence: TGTGCCAGCAGTGAATCAAGGACAGGGGCTGCTATCCCTCTTGAGACCCAGTACTTC.

About this clonotype itself: Because it lacks the conserved phenylalanine or tryptophan at the end, this CDR3 is likely a read error. V gene TRBV3-1 combines with J gene TRBJ2-1; a possible D gene is TRBD2 (5 bases). The CDR3 sequence is 15 residues long. Deletions cut 2 bases from V and 4 bases from J, with 12 bases between. Germline V gene lookup returns CDR1 LGHDT and CDR2 YNNKEL (reference sequence). CDR3 sequence reads: CASSQSVSGYNEQFS. The DNA of the CDR3 is TGTGCCAGCAGCCAATCCGTGTCGGGGTACAATGAGCAGTTCTCC.

This sequence joins TRBV12-3 or TRBV12-4 and TRBJ1-5, with unresolved D. V was cut by 5 bases and J by 6 bases, with 14 bases left in between. The CDR3 totals 14 residues. DNA for the CDR3: TGTGCCAGCAGTCCGGGTGGGGTATTTCAGCCCCAGCATTTT. It specifies CASSPGGVFQPQHF.

There are a few counts of this clonotype. The CDR3 reads CSAPTRTSPGELFF. CDR3 in DNA: TGCAGTGCCCCGACCCGGACTAGTCCCGGGGAGCTGTTTTTT. The V gene is TRBV20-1, the J gene TRBJ2-2, with TRBD2 identical over 7 bases. Germline V gene data show CDR1 as DFQATT and CDR2 as SNEGSKA (reference sequence). CDR3 length equals 14 residues. The V segment lost 6 bases and the J segment 6 bases; nucleotides outside the gene matches: 10.

The chain links TRBV27 to TRBJ2-7; tentative D call: TRBD2 (6 bases). The V gene lost 3 bases and the J gene lost 4 bases, with 16 bases spanning the gap. The CDR3 spans 15 residues. Germline V lookup: CDR1 MNHEY, CDR2 SMNVEV (reference sequence). The CDR3: CASSLNRIAGYEQYF. The CDR3 coding sequence is TGTGCCAGCAGTTTGAACAGGATCGCGGGGTACGAGCAGTACTTC.

At least ten counts were recorded for this clonotype. V and J are TRBV6-5 and TRBJ1-1; tentatively, D is TRBD1 (5 bases). This CDR3 contains 14 residues. V dropped 0 bases and J dropped 6 bases, with 11 bases sitting between them. Germline V gene data show CDR1 as MNHEY and CDR2 as SVGAGI. CDR3 sequence: CASSYSLTVAEAFF. The CDR3 DNA reads TGTGCCAGCAGTTACTCTCTGACAGTCGCTGAAGCTTTCTTT.

This clonotype was recorded at least ten times. The genes are TRBV18 and TRBJ2-1; 13 bases agree with TRBD2. V shed 6 bases, J shed 1 base, and the junction held 12 bases outside the gene matches. The CDR3 covers 19 residues. Germline CDR1 is KGHSH and CDR2 is LQKENI. The DNA of the CDR3 is TGTGCCAGCTCCTCAGCCGGACTAGCGGGAGCGGGTTCCTACAATGAGCAGTTCTTC. Its translation: CASSSAGLAGAGSYNEQFF.

This clonotype was picked up many times. The V gene is TRBV6-5, the J gene TRBJ2-7; 8 nucleotides match TRBD2. Losses at the gene ends were 0 bases for V and 2 bases for J; bases not matched to a gene: 3. CDR3 length equals 15 residues. The V gene's germline CDR1 is MNHEY and CDR2 SVGAGI. The CDR3 here is CASSYSHSGAYEQYF. As DNA, the CDR3 is TGTGCCAGCAGTTACTCGCATAGCGGGGCCTACGAGCAGTACTTC.

J is TRBJ1-6 and V is TRBV14, with D uncertain. With 2 bases removed from V and 0 bases from J, the gap between germline ends came to 5 bases. The CDR3 has 15 amino acids. Germline CDR1 is SGHDN and CDR2 is FVKESK. CDR3 residues: CASSQLSSYNSPLHF. DNA of the CDR3: TGTGCCAGCAGCCAACTCAGCTCCTATAATTCACCCCTCCACTTT.

This rearrangement joins TRBV2 to TRBJ1-4, with 7 bases that match TRBD1. In germline, CDR1 is SNHLY, CDR2 FYNNEI. This CDR3 is 14 amino acids long. V lost 4 bases, J lost 4 bases, and 3 bases stayed unmatched. The DNA for the CDR3 is TGTGCCAGCAGTGGGGACAGTTATAATGAAAAACTGTTTTTT. It translates to CASSGDSYNEKLFF.

The chain combines TRBV5-6 with TRBJ2-7; no clear D. Germline V CDR1 and CDR2: SGHDT, YYEEEE. The V and J ends lost 3 bases and 2 bases respectively, with 15 bases between them. The CDR3 covers 15 residues. This CDR3 is CASSSRQGLAYEQYF. For the CDR3, the DNA is TGTGCCAGCAGCTCCCGCCAAGGCCTAGCCTACGAGCAGTACTTC. Together with reference TRBV5-6 and TRBJ2-7, the CDR3 gives the full variable domain: DAGVTQSPTHLIKTRGQQVTLRCSPKSGHDTVSWYQQALGQGPQFIFQYYEEEERQRGNFPDRFSGHQFPNYSSELNVNALLLGDSALYLCASSSRQGLAYEQYFGPGTRLTVT.

This clonotype was counted at least ten times. The chain carries TRBV12-3 or TRBV12-4 and TRBJ2-1, with D perhaps assigned TRBD1 or TRBD2 (5 bases each). V lost 8 bases to trimming and J lost 9 bases, with 11 bases between them. The CDR3 contains 11 residues. The CDR3 DNA reads as TGTGCCAGCGGGGGTGTGGGTGAGCAGTTCTTC. Its translation: CASGGVGEQFF.

This clonotype was picked up many times. The V and J genes are TRBV24-1 and TRBJ2-2; TRBD1 aligns across 7 bases. The germline V gene encodes CDR1 KGHDR and CDR2 SFDVKD. V lost 1 base, J lost 5 bases, and 9 bases stayed unmatched. The CDR3 runs 17 residues. The CDR3 here is CATSDFGQATVTGELFF. CDR3 sequence (DNA): TGTGCCACCAGTGATTTCGGACAGGCCACGGTAACCGGGGAGCTGTTTTTT.

This clonotype has a handful of counts. V and J are TRBV7-2 and TRBJ2-3; D remains unclear. This CDR3 is built from 14 residues. V lost 5 bases and J lost 4, with 13 bases in between. Looked up from germline, CDR1 is SGHTA and CDR2 is FQGNSA. This CDR3 reads CASSLEPLADTQYF. The CDR3 DNA reads as TGTGCCAGCAGCCTCGAACCCCTTGCAGATACGCAGTATTTT.

The CDR3 here is CASSGRGPGAYEQYF. The CDR3 DNA reads TGTGCCAGCAGCGGCCGCGGACCGGGAGCCTACGAGCAGTACTTC. The chain couples TRBV9 to TRBJ2-7; possibly TRBD2 for D (6 bases). The ends were cut back, 3 bases at V and 2 bases at J, with 15 bases in the middle. In germline, CDR1 is SGDLS, CDR2 YYNGEE. CDR3 length equals 15 residues.

The chain employs TRBV29-1 and TRBJ2-3; D is possibly TRBD1 (6 bases). The CDR3 length is 14 residues. Germline lookup yields CDR1 SQVTM and CDR2 ANQGSEA. V lost 2 bases and J lost 2, with 11 bases in between. In DNA, the CDR3 is TGCAGCGTTGAATTCCAGGGGTACACAGATACGCAGTATTTT. It is translated as CSVEFQGYTDTQYF.

This rearrangement joins TRBV11-1 to TRBJ2-5; 9 nucleotides align to TRBD1. The V gene's germline CDR1 is SGHAT and CDR2 FQDESV (reference sequence). The CDR3 runs to 14 residues. V dropped 5 bases and J dropped 3; count of bases not matched to a gene: 4. The CDR3 DNA reads as TGTGCCAGCAGCCGGGACAGGGCTAAAGAGACCCAGTACTTC. As protein: CASSRDRAKETQYF.